This is a list of T cell receptor beta chains from one sample in a study of T cells in localized non-small cell lung cancer. Assay: immunoSEQ multiplex PCR; the TCRdb copy retains only in-frame clones and omits some. The sample includes 25,000 to 35,000 clones, roughly 86% seen only once; the top ten take 6% to 7%. Sample: peripheral blood, taken before any cancer treatment. These TCRs come from a male donor at least 60 years old with stage I lung adenocarcinoma. CDR3s include the opening cysteine and the closing phenylalanine or tryptophan. D genes are given only for firm matches. Expanded clones get a size class; other rows say once, few or many, or leave the size out.

clone size: .
J gene: TRBJ2-7
D gene: .
V gene: TRBV5-1
CDR3 DNA: TGCGCCAGCAGCTTTCAGGGAACCTACGAGCAGTACTTC
CDR3 protein: CASSFQGTYEQYF

clone size: .
J gene: TRBJ2-2
D gene: .
V gene: TRBV19
CDR3 DNA: TGTGCCAGTATCGCGACTTGGCCCGGGGAGCTGTTTTTT
CDR3 protein: CASIATWPGELFF

clone size: once
J gene: TRBJ2-1
D gene: .
V gene: TRBV7-9
CDR3 DNA: TGTGCCAGCAGCTTAGTTTCCAATGAGCAGTTCTTC
CDR3 protein: CASSLVSNEQFF

clone size: .
J gene: TRBJ2-2
D gene: .
V gene: TRBV15
CDR3 DNA: TGTGCCACCAGCAGTCTCCTGGGTCGGCCGGGCACCGGGGAGCTGTTTTTT
CDR3 protein: CATSSLLGRPGTGELFF

clone size: .
J gene: TRBJ1-2
D gene: .
V gene: TRBV30
CDR3 DNA: TGTGCCTGGAGTAGCGGTAACTATGGCTACACCTTC
CDR3 protein: CAWSSGNYGYTF

clone size: .
J gene: TRBJ2-7
D gene: .
V gene: TRBV6-1
CDR3 DNA: TGTGCCAGCAGTGTTACAGGGACCGAGCAGTACTTC
CDR3 protein: CASSVTGTEQYF

clone size: few
J gene: TRBJ1-2
D gene: .
V gene: TRBV30
CDR3 DNA: TGTGCCTGGTCCCCGAACTATGTAGGCTACACCTTC
CDR3 protein: CAWSPNYVGYTF

clone size: .
J gene: TRBJ1-2
D gene: .
V gene: TRBV29-1
CDR3 DNA: TGCAGCGTCGGTTCGAACTATGGCTACACCTTC
CDR3 protein: CSVGSNYGYTF

clone size: once
J gene: TRBJ2-5
D gene: TRBD2
V gene: TRBV30
CDR3 DNA: TGTGCCTGGAGTGACTGGGCGGGGGGAGATCAAGAGACCCAGTACTTC
CDR3 protein: CAWSDWAGGDQETQYF

clone size: .
J gene: TRBJ2-1
D gene: .
V gene: TRBV20-1
CDR3 DNA: TGCAGTGCTAAGACCTACAATGAGCAGTTCTTC
CDR3 protein: CSAKTYNEQFF

clone size: .
J gene: TRBJ1-4
D gene: TRBD1
V gene: TRBV27
CDR3 DNA: TGTGCCAGCAGTTTTACTCAGGGGGGTGAAAAACTGTTTTTT
CDR3 protein: CASSFTQGGEKLFF

clone size: .
J gene: TRBJ2-3
D gene: .
V gene: TRBV5-1
CDR3 DNA: TGCGCCAGCAGCTTGGAGGGCACGGCTAGCACAGATACGCAGTATTTT
CDR3 protein: CASSLEGTASTDTQYF

clone size: .
J gene: TRBJ1-1
D gene: .
V gene: TRBV7-2
CDR3 DNA: TGTGCCAGCAGCCCGTGGACCCCACTGGGGAACACTGAAGCTTTCTTT
CDR3 protein: CASSPWTPLGNTEAFF

clone size: .
J gene: TRBJ1-6
D gene: .
V gene: TRBV30
CDR3 DNA: TGTGCCTGGAGTGTTTCGCTTTTGGGCCAGTCCTATAATTCACCCCTCCACTTT
CDR3 protein: CAWSVSLLGQSYNSPLHF

clone size: .
J gene: TRBJ2-1
D gene: TRBD2
V gene: TRBV7-2
CDR3 DNA: TGTGCCAGCAGCTTAGGGGCTAGCGGGGGGTACAATGAGCAGTTCTTC
CDR3 protein: CASSLGASGGYNEQFF

clone size: .
J gene: TRBJ2-1
D gene: .
V gene: TRBV7-7
CDR3 DNA: TGTGCCAGCAGCTCCCTCCCCCGGAGCTCCTACAATGAGCAGTTCTTC
CDR3 protein: CASSSLPRSSYNEQFF

clone size: once
J gene: TRBJ2-5
D gene: .
V gene: TRBV5-1
CDR3 DNA: TGCGCCAGCAACCCGCTAGGCATCCAAGAGACCCAGTACTTC
CDR3 protein: CASNPLGIQETQYF

clone size: .
J gene: TRBJ2-5
D gene: .
V gene: TRBV1
CDR3 DNA: TGCACCAGCAGCCCTTCCGATTATCGACTAGCGCAAGAGACCCAGTACTTC
CDR3 protein: CTSSPSDYRLAQETQYF

clone size: .
J gene: TRBJ1-6
D gene: TRBD1
V gene: TRBV5-1
CDR3 DNA: TGCGCCAGCAAGGGACCGGGACAGAATTCACCCCTCCACTTT
CDR3 protein: CASKGPGQNSPLHF

clone size: once
J gene: TRBJ2-3
D gene: .
V gene: TRBV11-2
CDR3 DNA: TGTGCCAGCAGCTGGTGGCACACAGATACGCAGTATTTT
CDR3 protein: CASSWWHTDTQYF

clone size: .
J gene: TRBJ1-6
D gene: .
V gene: TRBV27
CDR3 DNA: TGTGCCAGCAGCCCGACGGTCAGGGCGTCCCTCCACTTT
CDR3 protein: CASSPTVRASLHF

clone size: once
J gene: TRBJ2-2
D gene: .
V gene: TRBV10-3
CDR3 DNA: TGTGCCATCAGTGAGCTGGCAGGCGGGGAGCTGTTTTTT
CDR3 protein: CAISELAGGELFF

clone size: .
J gene: TRBJ2-2
D gene: .
V gene: TRBV29-1
CDR3 DNA: TGCAGCGTTAGTGGCGGGGCCGGGGAGCTGTTTTTT
CDR3 protein: CSVSGGAGELFF

clone size: .
J gene: TRBJ1-1
D gene: .
V gene: TRBV28
CDR3 DNA: TGTGCCAGCAGTGGACCAGGGCAGGCCCCGAGGAACACTGAAGCTTTCTTT
CDR3 protein: CASSGPGQAPRNTEAFF

clone size: .
J gene: TRBJ2-7
D gene: .
V gene: TRBV2
CDR3 DNA: TGTGCCAGCAGTCGACAGAGTGGCCCCTACGAGCAGTACTTC
CDR3 protein: CASSRQSGPYEQYF

clone size: .
J gene: TRBJ1-1
D gene: .
V gene: TRBV19
CDR3 DNA: TGTGCCAGTAGTATAGCTCCAGGGGAAGCTTTCTTT
CDR3 protein: CASSIAPGEAFF

clone size: .
J gene: TRBJ1-2
D gene: TRBD1
V gene: TRBV5-1
CDR3 DNA: TGCGCCAGCAGCTTGGGCCAGGGGGCGCGTCGCTCGGTCCATGGCTACACCTTC
CDR3 protein: CASSLGQGARRSVHGYTF

clone size: .
J gene: TRBJ1-1
D gene: .
V gene: TRBV7-2
CDR3 DNA: TGTGCCAGCACCCAGTTGGGGGGGGGCACTGAAGCTTTCTTT
CDR3 protein: CASTQLGGGTEAFF

clone size: once
J gene: TRBJ1-1
D gene: .
V gene: TRBV5-8
CDR3 DNA: TGTGCCAGCAGCTTGAATTGGGGCAGAAGGAACACTGAAGCTTTCTTT
CDR3 protein: CASSLNWGRRNTEAFF

clone size: .
J gene: TRBJ2-5
D gene: TRBD2
V gene: TRBV5-6
CDR3 DNA: TGTGCCAGCAGCTTATACGGGACTAGCGGGGCGCTACAAGAGACCCAGTACTTC
CDR3 protein: CASSLYGTSGALQETQYF

clone size: .
J gene: TRBJ2-1
D gene: TRBD1
V gene: TRBV18
CDR3 DNA: TGTGCCAGCTCACGGCAGGGGGCGCCCTATGAGCAGTTCTTC
CDR3 protein: CASSRQGAPYEQFF

clone size: .
J gene: TRBJ1-4
D gene: .
V gene: TRBV19
CDR3 DNA: TGTGCCATCTCGGAGGGGTTGTATAATGAAAAACTGTTTTTT
CDR3 protein: CAISEGLYNEKLFF

clone size: .
J gene: TRBJ2-5
D gene: .
V gene: TRBV7-2
CDR3 DNA: TGTGCCAGCAGCTCTTCGACAGCACAAGAGACCCAGTACTTC
CDR3 protein: CASSSSTAQETQYF

clone size: .
J gene: TRBJ1-2
D gene: TRBD1
V gene: TRBV28
CDR3 DNA: TGTGCCAGCAGTCCAGGGGGTGCCGAAGACTATGGCTACACCTTC
CDR3 protein: CASSPGGAEDYGYTF

clone size: .
J gene: TRBJ1-3
D gene: .
V gene: TRBV5-1
CDR3 DNA: TGCGCCAGCGGCGAAGGTCTGAGCTCTGGAAACACCATATATTTT
CDR3 protein: CASGEGLSSGNTIYF

clone size: .
J gene: TRBJ1-2
D gene: TRBD1
V gene: TRBV6-5
CDR3 DNA: TGTGCCAGCAGACCCGCCGGGACAGCCTATGGCTACACCTTC
CDR3 protein: CASRPAGTAYGYTF

clone size: .
J gene: TRBJ1-2
D gene: TRBD1
V gene: TRBV5-1
CDR3 DNA: TGCGCCAGCAGCTTGGACAGGGGCAACTATGGCTACACCTTC
CDR3 protein: CASSLDRGNYGYTF

clone size: .
J gene: TRBJ1-4
D gene: .
V gene: TRBV29-1
CDR3 DNA: TGCAGCGTCGGCCGAAAGGGGGAAAAACTGTTTTTT
CDR3 protein: CSVGRKGEKLFF

clone size: few
J gene: TRBJ2-7
D gene: .
V gene: TRBV2
CDR3 DNA: TGTGCCAGCAGTGAGTTATTCCTGGTCCAGGGACCCCACGAGCAGTACTTC
CDR3 protein: CASSELFLVQGPHEQYF

clone size: .
J gene: TRBJ2-1
D gene: TRBD1
V gene: TRBV5-4
CDR3 DNA: TGTGCCAGCAGCTTGCGTCCTCGGTCAGGGGGCATTTCCTACAATGAGCAGTTCTTC
CDR3 protein: CASSLRPRSGGISYNEQFF